This TCR beta chain was recorded in a study of T cell repertoires in cytomegalovirus infection. About the study: As its CMV epitopes, the study selected recently identified HLA-C-restricted and well-studied HLA-B-restricted targets. Public TCR beta signatures were indicative of both CMV infection and a matching HLA type. Study conclusions and caveats: Clonotype analysis showed dominance of the ex vivo response by HLA-C-restricted CMV-specific TCR beta clonotypes. Carriage of CMV together with the relevant HLA was identifiable through cumulative public TCR beta family frequency.

TCRdb processed the reads anew with MiXCR; each CDR3 protein has one entry. The data hold about 51,000 distinct CDR3 sequences, with around 20% observed a single time. This clonotype showed up just a few times. Its matching antigen is unknown. Germline V gene data show CDR1 as SGHVS and CDR2 as FNYEAQ. V was pared by 5 bases and J by 5 bases, with 11 bases of the junction left unmatched. The CDR3 has 16 residues. This chain links TRBV7-6 with TRBJ2-7; 11 bases line up with TRBD2. This clonotype was obtained from a human donor in good health (CMV status not recorded). Some clones in this sample may be carry-over from other donors' samples. The sample was CD8+ T cells from cultured PBMCs, taken from culture after CMV antigen stimulation. In DNA form, the CDR3 reads TGTGCCAGCAGCCCCAAAGGTACTAGCGGGAGTAACGAGCAGTACTTC. Protein: CASSPKGTSGSNEQYF.